This TCR beta chain was recorded in a study of radiation and T cells in renal cell carcinoma (dated by TCRdb to about 2020). Looking at the study overall: In total, some 50 samples, comprising approximately 25 tumors and some 27 peripheral blood samples, were subjected to TCR beta sequencing. Across all 53 samples, several million unique CDR3 nucleotide sequences, encoding 2,658,974 unique CDR3 amino acid sequences, were identified.

Concerning this clone itself: Its target antigen remains unknown. There are no base qualities to consult, and no much larger clone falls within one base.

This sample's time point label indicates: tumor resected at nephrectomy. The treatment or condition label on this specimen signifies: 15 Gy SBRT to primary tumor, nephrectomy 4 weeks later. The samples were obtained from a clinical trial, where primary renal cell carcinomas were treated with 15 Gy stereotactic body radiation therapy and then removed by nephrectomy 4 weeks afterward. Every patient had renal cell carcinoma of clear cell pathology. The tumors were dissociated mechanically, digested with collagenase/hyaluronidase at 37 degrees C, processed in gentleMACS C tubes, and kept in liquid nitrogen. Genomic DNA for TCR sequencing was prepared using the QIAamp DNA Blood Mini Kit (Qiagen). The analyses included only samples that passed all quality control checks. Per the germline V gene, MNHEY is the CDR1 and SVGAGI is the CDR2. Taken from cysteine to phenylalanine, the CDR3 has 14 residues. The kept DNA is CDR3 alone, 42 bases in frame from the first base. V and J lose 8 bases and 3 bases, and a span of 16 bases separates them.

The immunoSEQ kit was used, according to the manufacturer's recommendations, to generate TCR beta libraries from genomic DNA. To prepare the libraries, a first multiplex PCR with proprietary primers was run, followed by a second PCR that added unique barcodes, and a bead cleanup was done after each round. A positive control reaction and a negative control reaction, both provided in the kit, were run with every batch of samples. The final libraries underwent checking on an Agilent 4200 TapeStation D1000 ScreenTape, volumetric pooling, and quantification by qPCR. Sequencing was performed on an Illumina NextSeq500 using a MidOutput 150-cycle cartridge, with 156 Read1 cycles, 15 Index1 cycles, and the kit custom primers. The pooled library was loaded at approximately 0.92 pM, and about 21% PhiX control was spiked in. The authors processed their data as follows. Vendor-processed data were analyzed in R, with a clonotype defined as all T cells sharing the same CDR3 nucleotide sequence. In the clone abundance analyses, frequencies were normalized to the 10,000 most abundant clones in each sample. Public T cell clones, which averaged fewer than five per sample, were removed prior to analysis. Dominant motifs were analyzed with ImmunoMap using the PAM10 matrix, a gap penalty of 30, and a homology threshold of 0.3, and motifs with a cumulative frequency of at least 0.01 were considered dominant. Tumor-enriched clonotypes and baseline blood-enriched clonotypes were defined as those with an abundance difference of at least 32-fold between compartments. Tumor-blood repertoire similarity was measured with the Baroni-Urbani and Buser coefficient, and group comparisons used two-tailed Wilcoxon tests in R. What TCRdb holds here is the immuneACCESS table cut down to in-frame rearrangements. Part of the clones is not present; checked against another copy, under half of the missing clones reflect an unresolved V gene, and the others are unexplained. V, J and clone size are taken as reported in that table, and D and trimming were inferred from the DNA itself. A total of 10,000 to 15,000 clones appear in this sample, more than 30% of them only once. Of the sample, just over 15% falls within the top ten clones.

Broad study findings and their caveats: Because the trial had a single-armed design, the trial could not examine how radiation dose or scheduling affected the TCR repertoire. In blood, the top tumor clonotypes increased from baseline to 2 weeks after radiation and then shrank by 4 weeks, which suggests a temporary expansion of tumor-resident clones. Irradiated tumors showed higher TCR clonality than controls, with the top 100 clonotypes averaging around 54% of the repertoire versus about 45% in nephrectomy-only tumors. No pretreatment tumor biopsies were available, so the baseline intratumoral presence of clonotypes could not be determined. Compared with control tumors, irradiated tumors had a greater number of dominant CDR3 motifs, and those motifs took up a bigger portion of the repertoire. Intratumoral heterogeneity went uncaptured because the only tumor material available was small regions of about 1 g.

This chain is built from TRBV6-5 and TRBJ1-2; no D gene call is confident. This sample comprised tumor tissue, obtained from a patient whose treatment included radiotherapy and nephrectomy. The TCR originated in a man between 60 and 75 years old with renal cell carcinoma. The nucleotide sequence is given as TGTGCCAGCCGTTCCCGGGCCTCGGACTATGGCTACACCTTC. This sequence encodes CASRSRASDYGYTF.